The 2 T cell receptor beta chains listed next were all sequenced from one sample in a study of blood T cell repertoires in COVID-19. Some clones are missing from TCRdb's copy, which holds only in-frame ones; the method was immunoSEQ multiplex PCR. The sample yields 200,000 to 300,000 clones, 85% to 90% seen once. The specimen was PBMCs or T cells enriched from blood (not recorded which). Receptors originate from a woman aged 25 to 39 who had recovered from COVID-19.

The gene calls are TRBV4-3 and TRBJ1-2; 7 bases are shared with TRBD1. Germline CDR1 reads LGHNA; CDR2 reads YSLEER. The ends lost 1 base at V and 3 bases at J; junction bases unmatched: 8. The length of the CDR3 is 16 residues. The CDR3: CASSQAWDSPYYGYTF. In DNA, the CDR3 is TGCGCCAGCAGCCAAGCCTGGGACAGTCCTTACTATGGCTACACCTTC.

The chain recombines TRBV6-2 or TRBV6-3 with TRBJ1-5; tentatively, D is TRBD1 (6 bases). Germline V lookup: CDR1 MNHEY, CDR2 SVGEGT. V was cut by 5 bases and J by 5 bases, with 10 bases left in between. The CDR3 consists of 13 residues. Written as DNA, the CDR3 is TGTGCCAGCAGTCATGGACAGTATCAGCCCCAGCATTTT. Its protein product is CASSHGQYQPQHF.